This record concerns one TCR beta chain sequence. The record originates from a study of blood T cell repertoires in COVID-19. The assay was immunoSEQ multiplex PCR, and TCRdb's table has in-frame clones only and misses some. The data show some 270,000 clones, 80% to 85% seen once. CDR3 length: 13 amino acids. Germline V gives CDR1 MGHDK, CDR2 SYGVNS. V gave up 0 bases and J gave up 5 bases, with 5 bases separating them. The chain couples TRBV25-1 to TRBJ2-1; D is unclear. The TCR sequence derives from a person aged 70 to 85 with COVID-19, enrolled during active disease. The sample was peripheral blood. CDR3 region: CASSEYPDNEQFF. The CDR3, as DNA: TGTGCCAGCAGTGAATATCCGGACAATGAGCAGTTCTTC.